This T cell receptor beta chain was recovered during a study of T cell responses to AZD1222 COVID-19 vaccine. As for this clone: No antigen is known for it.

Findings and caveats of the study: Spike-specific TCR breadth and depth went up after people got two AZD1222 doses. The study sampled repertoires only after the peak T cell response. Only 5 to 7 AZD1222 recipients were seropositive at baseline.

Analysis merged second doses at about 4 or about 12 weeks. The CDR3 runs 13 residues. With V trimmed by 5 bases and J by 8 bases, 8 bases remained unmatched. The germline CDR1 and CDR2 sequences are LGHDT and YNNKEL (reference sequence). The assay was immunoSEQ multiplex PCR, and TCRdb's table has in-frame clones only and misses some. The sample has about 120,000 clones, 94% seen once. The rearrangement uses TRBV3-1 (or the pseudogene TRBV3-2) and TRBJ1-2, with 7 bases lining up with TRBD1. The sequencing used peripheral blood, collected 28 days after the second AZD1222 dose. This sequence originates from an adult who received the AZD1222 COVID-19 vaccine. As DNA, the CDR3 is TGTGCCAGCAGCGACACAGGGGAGCTAGGCTACACCTTC. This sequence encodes CASSDTGELGYTF.